This T cell receptor beta chain comes out of a study of cytomegalovirus exposure and HLA in healthy donors. Findings of the study overall: Indistinguishable V segments such as TRBV6-2 and TRBV6-3 were excluded. The authors later found TCR association rates varying by HLA locus, with DRB1 most and HLA-C fewest.

On this clone: As yet, its antigen is unknown.

The PCR contained 60 Vbeta and 13 Jbeta primers. In the original workflow: A later analysis tallied 80 million or so unique TCR beta chains, around 11 million of them shared. Produced via immunoSEQ multiplex PCR; TCRdb's table is partial and in-frame only. The D gene and trimming were derived from the DNA, and the V and J assignments and clone size from that table. The listing contains 200,000 to 250,000 clones. The trim removed 4 bases at V and 3 bases at J, leaving 8 bases unmatched. Germline CDR1 reads MGHRA; CDR2 reads YSYEKL. This CDR3 is built from 15 residues. The source of this sequence is a woman aged 25 to 39 in good health and CMV-seropositive. The material sequenced was PBMCs. The rearrangement links TRBV4-1 to TRBJ2-5; TRBD2 aligns across 7 bases. CDR3 sequence: CASSPGRLAEETQYF. CDR3 DNA sequence: TGCGCCAGCAGCCCCGGGCGACTAGCAGAAGAGACCCAGTACTTC.